One and the same sample provided the 27 T cell receptor beta chains below, sequenced in a study of cytomegalovirus exposure and HLA in healthy donors. The PCR contained 60 Vbeta and 13 Jbeta primers. The method was immunoSEQ multiplex PCR; TCRdb's version includes in-frame clones alone and lacks a portion of them. The top ten clones hold 2% to 3% of a sample with approximately 180,000 clones, 72% of them seen once. The source material was PBMCs. These receptors all stem from a human donor in good health.

The chain combines TRBV5-1 with TRBJ2-2; possibly TRBD2 for D (6 bases). Germline loops: CDR1 SGHRS, CDR2 YFSETQ. The CDR3 is made up of 15 amino acids. Between the trimmed V and J ends, which lost 6 bases and 5 bases, there was a span of 17 bases. CDR3 sequence reads: CASKAGQGSTGELFF. The CDR3 bases are TGCGCCAGCAAGGCGGGGCAAGGGAGTACCGGGGAGCTGTTTTTT.

The chain links TRBV7-9 to TRBJ1-6, with TRBD1 as a possible D gene (5 bases). The CDR3 is 14 residues long. V dropped 5 bases and J dropped 6 bases, with 11 bases sitting between them. Germline V gene lookup returns CDR1 SEHNR and CDR2 FQNEAQ (reference sequence). In DNA, the CDR3 is TGTGCCAGCAGCGTGACAGTGATTAATTCACCCCTCCACTTT. It is translated as CASSVTVINSPLHF.

V gene TRBV5-1 combines with J gene TRBJ2-7, with TRBD1 identical over 7 bases. Unmatched junction bases numbered 8, after V lost 5 bases and J lost 3 bases. CDR1 and CDR2 (germline): SGHRS, YFSETQ. The CDR3 totals 14 residues. The CDR3 bases are TGCGCCAGCAGGGATAAAACAGGGGACTACGAGCAGTACTTC. Amino acids: CASRDKTGDYEQYF.

This clone appeared once. The chain combines TRBV4-1 with TRBJ1-4, with D uncertain. This CDR3 is built from 16 residues. Deletions cut 0 bases from V and 8 bases from J, with 16 bases between. Germline loops: CDR1 MGHRA, CDR2 YSYEKL. The CDR3 loop is CASSQDRAGFREKLFF. In nucleotides, the CDR3 is TGCGCCAGCAGCCAAGATCGGGCGGGGTTTCGGGAAAAACTGTTTTTT.

As for this clone: This specimen includes other DNA sequences encoding the same CDR3. This sequence joins TRBV11-2 and TRBJ2-7; no firm D call. V lost 1 base and J lost 3, with 7 bases in between. This CDR3 comprises 13 residues. Germline V gene data show CDR1 as SGHAT and CDR2 as FQNNGV. In DNA form, the CDR3 reads TGTGCCAGCAGCTTAGGGGCCGTCTACGAGCAGTACTTC. Translation: CASSLGAVYEQYF.

V and J are TRBV19 and TRBJ1-5; D possibly corresponds to TRBD1 (6 bases). The CDR3 contains 14 residues. Germline CDR1 is LNHDA and CDR2 is SQIVND (reference sequence). Trimming pared 6 bases from V and 7 bases from J, leaving 16 bases between. This chain's CDR3 is CASSYSGVGQPQHF. CDR3 DNA sequence: TGTGCCAGTAGCTATTCAGGGGTCGGGCAGCCCCAGCATTTT.

This chain joins TRBV11-2 and TRBJ2-5, with TRBD2 as a possible D gene (5 bases). Trimming took off 8 bases at V and 0 bases at J, with 10 bases between the two ends. The CDR3 has 13 amino acids. Per germline, CDR1 SGHAT and CDR2 FQNNGV. In DNA form, the CDR3 reads TGTGCCAGCCTGCTAGCCAACCAAGAGACCCAGTACTTC. Protein sequence: CASLLANQETQYF. Variable domain in full (rest from reference TRBV11-2 and TRBJ2-5): EAGVAQSPRYKIIEKRQSVAFWCNPISGHATLYWYQQILGQGPKLLIQFQNNGVVDDSQLPKDRFSAERLKGVDSTLKIQPAKLEDSAVYLCASLLANQETQYFGPGTRLLVL.

The chain has TRBV10-1 and TRBJ2-7, with TRBD1 identical over 9 bases. The CDR3 runs to 15 residues. J lost 6 bases, V lost 0 bases, and 6 bases had no gene match. Germline values: CDR1 WNHNN, CDR2 SYGVQD (reference sequence). The CDR3 DNA is TGCGCCAGCAGTGAGTCGGGACAGGGAGGGTGCGAGCAGTACTTC. This gives the protein CASSESGQGGCEQYF.

The rearrangement joins TRBV10-3 to TRBJ2-2, with TRBD2 as a possible D gene (7 bases). The CDR3 is 14 amino acids. Trimming left V 6 bases short and J 4 bases short, with 12 bases between. Germline loops: CDR1 ENHRY, CDR2 SYGVKD. The CDR3 reads CAIREGGITGELFF. The CDR3 nucleotides read TGTGCCATCAGAGAGGGGGGGATCACCGGGGAGCTGTTTTTT.

The J gene is TRBJ2-3, the V gene TRBV6-4; perhaps TRBD2 as D (5 bases). Germline values: CDR1 MRHNA, CDR2 SNTAGT. Trimming removed 0 bases at V and 4 bases at J, with 8 bases between. The CDR3 totals 14 residues. CDR3 coding DNA: TGTGCCAGCAGTGACTCCGGACTTTCAGATACGCAGTATTTT. It encodes CASSDSGLSDTQYF.

The J gene is TRBJ2-2, the V gene TRBV18; the D gene is possibly TRBD1 (6 bases). In germline, CDR1 is KGHSH, CDR2 LQKENI. Trimming removed 2 bases at V and 2 bases at J, with 12 bases between. There are 16 residues in the CDR3. CDR3: CASSPDQGLNTGELFF. The CDR3 nucleotides read TGTGCCAGCTCACCAGATCAGGGGCTAAACACCGGGGAGCTGTTTTTT.

The gene calls are TRBV18 and TRBJ2-1; 14 bases map to TRBD2. Germline V gene data show CDR1 as KGHSH and CDR2 as LQKENI. The CDR3 runs to 19 residues. V dropped 0 bases and J dropped 4; count of bases not matched to a gene: 8. The CDR3 sequence is CASSPPQRLAGGTYNEQFF. The DNA for the CDR3 is TGTGCCAGCTCACCACCGCAGAGACTAGCGGGGGGGACTTACAATGAGCAGTTCTTC.

V is TRBV4-1 and J is TRBJ2-1, with a possible D match to TRBD2 (7 bases). The CDR3 extends over 18 amino acids. Germline V gene data show CDR1 as MGHRA and CDR2 as YSYEKL. V lost 0 bases and J lost 2, with 17 bases in between. The CDR3 protein is CASSQESWGGIAYNEQFF. The CDR3 nucleotides read TGCGCCAGCAGCCAAGAAAGTTGGGGGGGCATCGCCTACAATGAGCAGTTCTTC.

This chain uses TRBV18 with TRBJ2-7; 9 nucleotides match TRBD1. CDR1 KGHSH and CDR2 LQKENI come from the germline V gene. Trimming removed 4 bases from V and 2 bases from J; junction bases left unmatched: 0. This CDR3 spans 13 amino acids. CDR3 sequence (DNA): TGTGCCAGCTCACGGGACAGGGCCTACGAGCAGTACTTC. This sequence encodes CASSRDRAYEQYF.

The genes are TRBV19 and TRBJ1-5; D may be TRBD1 (5 bases). V was shortened by 6 bases and J by 0 bases, with 12 bases between the two germline ends. CDR1 is LNHDA, CDR2 SQIVND, per germline (reference sequence). The CDR3 has 15 amino acids. CDR3 amino acids: CASSLQAYSNQPQHF. The CDR3, as DNA: TGTGCCAGTAGCCTACAGGCATATAGCAATCAGCCCCAGCATTTT.

The chain is built from TRBV30 and TRBJ1-5; D might be TRBD1 (5 bases). CDR1 is GTSNPN, CDR2 SVGIG, per germline (reference sequence). The CDR3 has 13 amino acids. V lost 2 bases, J lost 2 bases, and 7 bases lay in between. CDR3 DNA sequence: TGTGCCTGGAGTACACAGGGCAATCAGCCCCAGCATTTT. Amino acid sequence: CAWSTQGNQPQHF.

The gene calls are TRBV5-5 and TRBJ1-2, with TRBD1 as a possible D gene (6 bases). CDR3 length: 18 residues. In germline, CDR1 is SGHKS, CDR2 YYEKEE (reference sequence). The V end was cut by 0 bases, the J end by 0 bases, with 18 bases between. Here the CDR3 reads CASSLVGGASGANYGYTF. CDR3 coding DNA: TGTGCCAGCAGCTTGGTAGGGGGGGCTAGTGGAGCTAACTATGGCTACACCTTC.

The chain combines TRBV10-3 with TRBJ1-2, with D perhaps TRBD1 (6 bases). The V end lost 10 bases, the J end lost 5 bases, and 23 bases lay between the germline ends. The CDR3 is 15 residues long. The germline V gene encodes CDR1 ENHRY and CDR2 SYGVKD. Written as DNA, the CDR3 is TGTGCCAGCTCTGATGGGGGCCTAACGGGGTATGGCTACACCTTC. This sequence encodes CASSDGGLTGYGYTF.

This clone was picked up one time. The V and J genes are TRBV7-2 and TRBJ1-6; 7 positions agree with TRBD1. Germline lookup yields CDR1 SGHTA and CDR2 FQGNSA. Trimming removed 6 bases from V and 10 bases from J; junction bases left unmatched: 9. The CDR3 runs 14 residues. The CDR3 spells CASSEGALRSPLHF. The DNA for the CDR3 is TGTGCCAGCAGTGAGGGGGCATTGAGGTCACCCCTCCACTTT.

The chain recombines TRBV7-9 with TRBJ1-5; weak D call: TRBD1 (6 bases). The length of the CDR3 is 13 residues. Germline lookup yields CDR1 SEHNR and CDR2 FQNEAQ (reference sequence). V was trimmed by 2 bases and J by 7 bases, leaving 9 bases between them. The CDR3 loop reads CASSLSQGQPQHF. In nucleotides, the CDR3 is TGTGCCAGCAGCTTAAGCCAGGGGCAGCCCCAGCATTTT.

This sequence joins TRBV15 and TRBJ2-6; no clear D gene. Trimming pared 3 bases from V and 0 bases from J, leaving 6 bases between. Germline V CDR1 and CDR2: LNHNV, YYDKDF (reference sequence). The CDR3 has 15 residues. The CDR3 protein is CATSRAVSGANVLTF. The CDR3 nucleotides are TGTGCCACCAGCAGGGCTGTCTCTGGGGCCAACGTCCTGACTTTC. Together with reference TRBV15 and TRBJ2-6, the CDR3 gives the full variable domain: DAMVIQNPRYQVTQFGKPVTLSCSQTLNHNVMYWYQQKSSQAPKLLFHYYDKDFNNEADTPDNFQSRRPNTSFCFLDIRSPGLGDTAMYLCATSRAVSGANVLTFGAGSRLTVL.

The count of this clone is one. The CDR3 loop is CSVGRTAKYNEQFF. The CDR3 coding sequence is TGCAGCGTGGGGCGGACAGCGAAGTACAATGAGCAGTTCTTC. The chain has TRBV29-1 and TRBJ2-1, with D perhaps matching TRBD1 (6 bases). The CDR3 is 14 residues long. Germline V gives CDR1 SQVTM, CDR2 ANQGSEA. Trimming shortened V by 6 bases and J by 4 bases, and 16 bases separated the two germline ends.

This clone appeared a single time. This rearrangement joins TRBV4-2 to TRBJ1-2, with D unclear. Germline CDR1 reads LGHNA; CDR2 reads YNFKEQ. The CDR3 totals 17 residues. The V end was cut by 0 bases, the J end by 0 bases, with 14 bases between. The CDR3 sequence is CASSQEVSGRANYGYTF. CDR3 bases: TGTGCCAGCAGCCAAGAAGTTAGCGGGCGCGCTAACTATGGCTACACCTTC.

This clone was detected only once. This chain connects TRBV7-2 to TRBJ1-3; 10 positions agree with TRBD1. V trimming: 5 bases; J trimming: 4 bases; junction bases outside the gene matches: 8. The CDR3 covers 16 residues. The germline CDR1 and CDR2 sequences are SGHTA and FQGNSA. CDR3 DNA sequence: TGTGCCAGCAGCCCGCGGACAGGGGGAGTCGGAAACACCATATATTTT. Its translation: CASSPRTGGVGNTIYF.

This chain links TRBV6-4 with TRBJ2-1; a possible D gene is TRBD1 (7 bases). CDR3 length: 15 amino acids. V was pared by 0 bases and J by 9 bases, with 15 bases between. Germline V gives CDR1 MRHNA, CDR2 SNTAGT. CDR3 nucleotide sequence: TGTGCCAGCAGTGACTCCGACAGGGAGGTAAGTGAGCAGTTCTTC. It specifies CASSDSDREVSEQFF.

J is TRBJ1-1 and V is TRBV28, with TRBD1 matching 9 bases. V trimming: 4 bases; J trimming: 6 bases; junction bases outside the gene matches: 6. The CDR3 contains 14 residues. The germline CDR1 and CDR2 sequences are MDHEN and SYDVKM. CDR3 nucleotide sequence: TGTGCCAGCAGTTGGGGACAGGGAGGGGCTGAAGCTTTCTTT. Amino acids: CASSWGQGGAEAFF.

In this sample, this clone turned up once. The J gene is TRBJ1-1, the V gene TRBV10-1; D is undetermined. Germline V gene data show CDR1 as WNHNN and CDR2 as SYGVQD (reference sequence). Trimming cost V 5 bases and J 6 bases, with 13 bases left between them. The CDR3 extends over 13 amino acids. The CDR3 DNA sequence: TGCGCCAGCAGTTCTGCCACCGGGGCTGAAGCTTTCTTT. Translation: CASSSATGAEAFF.